Below are 27 T cell receptor beta chains sequenced from a single sample in a study of T-cell memory formation after mild COVID-19. One entry per CDR3 protein, called by TCRdb with MiXCR from the 5' RACE reads. The repertoire holds about 350,000 distinct CDR3 sequences, with roughly 15% as singletons. The sequencing sample was made of PBMCs or a T cell subset sorted from them (not recorded which). These receptors all stem from a young man who had mild COVID-19 (a few samples of this study predate the infection). Cell type and time point are not known.

This sequence joins TRBV7-9 and TRBJ2-7, with TRBD2 matching over 13 bases. The V gene end was trimmed by 5 bases and the J gene end by 4 bases; junction bases not matched to a gene: 2. The CDR3 spans 14 residues. In germline, CDR1 is SEHNR, CDR2 FQNEAQ (reference sequence). The CDR3 here is CASSTSGGAYEQYF. CDR3 nucleotides: TGTGCCAGCAGCACTAGCGGGGGGGCTTACGAGCAGTACTTC.

V and J are TRBV7-2 and TRBJ2-7; D is perhaps TRBD2 (5 bases). The ends were cut back, 1 base at V and 6 bases at J, with 13 bases in the middle. The germline CDR1 and CDR2 sequences are SGHTA and FQGNSA. The CDR3 sequence is 14 residues long. The DNA for the CDR3 is TGTGCCAGCAGCTTAGGCCCGGGGTCGCGCGAGCAGTACGTC. It translates to CASSLGPGSREQYV.

The chain uses TRBV7-2 and TRBJ2-5; possibly TRBD1 for D (5 bases). The CDR3 runs to 13 residues. CDR1 and CDR2 (germline): SGHTA, FQGNSA. The V gene lost 5 bases and the J gene lost 3 bases, with 10 bases spanning the gap. The chain's CDR3 is CASSTQAKETQYF. As DNA, the CDR3 is TGTGCCAGCAGCACACAGGCGAAAGAGACCCAGTACTTC.

This clonotype has more than one count but fewer than ten. V gene TRBV7-2 combines with J gene TRBJ2-5; 7 bases map to TRBD2. The germline V gene has CDR1 SGHTA and CDR2 FQGNSA. Trimming took 5 bases from V and 4 from J; bases not matched to a gene: 10. The CDR3 contains 15 residues. CDR3 DNA: TGTGCCAGCAGCCTCGGAGCGGGGTCGGGAGAGACCCAGTACTTC. Translated: CASSLGAGSGETQYF.

This rearrangement joins TRBV9 to TRBJ1-1; D is ambiguous. The CDR3 runs to 14 residues. V lost 4 bases, J lost 1 base, and 11 bases lay in between. CDR1 and CDR2 from the germline V gene are SGDLS and YYNGEE. The CDR3 loop is CASSPTYRNTEAFF. The DNA of the CDR3 is TGTGCCAGCAGCCCGACTTACAGGAACACTGAAGCTTTCTTT.

This sequence joins TRBV10-3 and TRBJ2-7, with D perhaps given as TRBD1 or TRBD2 (5 bases each). Per germline, CDR1 ENHRY and CDR2 SYGVKD. The ends were cut back, 6 bases at V and 3 bases at J, with 12 bases in the middle. The CDR3 has 13 amino acids. CDR3: CAISEGTNYEQYF. In DNA, the CDR3 is TGTGCCATCAGCGAAGGGACCAACTACGAGCAGTACTTC.

This clonotype has just a few counts. This chain connects TRBV5-8 to TRBJ1-4; TRBD1 aligns across 7 bases. The CDR3 sequence is 15 residues long. CDR1 and CDR2 (germline): SGHTS, YDEGEE. Unmatched junction bases numbered 7, after V lost 1 base and J lost 7 bases. The CDR3 nucleotides are TGTGCCAGCAGCTTGTTTCAGGGGGGACTTGAAAAACTGTTTTTT. This translates into CASSLFQGGLEKLFF.

The chain carries TRBV11-2 and TRBJ2-2; D gene uncertain. This CDR3 is 14 amino acids long. The germline V and J ends were trimmed by 5 bases and 4 bases, with 11 bases remaining between them. From germline, CDR1 is SGHAT and CDR2 FQNNGV. The CDR3 DNA sequence: TGTGCCAGCAGCCCCCAGGTTCTCACCGGGGAGCTGTTTTTT. Residues: CASSPQVLTGELFF.

This clonotype came up a few times. This sequence joins TRBV10-2 and TRBJ1-1; D remains unclear. V lost 3 bases, J lost 5 bases, and 13 bases lay in between. From germline, CDR1 is WSHSY and CDR2 SAAADI. The CDR3 extends over 14 amino acids. CDR3 residues: CASSDGALRTEAFF. CDR3 in DNA: TGCGCCAGCAGTGACGGAGCCCTTAGAACTGAAGCTTTCTTT.

This clonotype was detected ten times or more. The CDR3 reads CASTLYGDTQYF. The CDR3 DNA sequence: TGTGCCAGCACCCTCTACGGAGATACGCAGTATTTT. The chain carries TRBV7-2 and TRBJ2-3, with D unclear. Deletions cut 7 bases from V and 5 bases from J, with 10 bases between. Germline CDR1 is SGHTA and CDR2 is FQGNSA. The CDR3 loop spans 12 amino acids. Full variable domain (outside the CDR3, taken from reference TRBV7-2 and TRBJ2-3): GAGVSQSPSNKVTEKGKDVELRCDPISGHTALYWYRQSLGQGLEFLIYFQGNSAPDKSGLPSDRFSAERTGGSVSTLTIQRTQQEDSAVYLCASTLYGDTQYFGPGTRLTVL.

This clonotype was seen many times. The gene calls are TRBV11-2 and TRBJ2-2, with 10 bases that match TRBD2. The germline gives CDR1 SGHAT, CDR2 FQNNGV. Trimming cost V 3 bases and J 1 base; bases outside gene matches: 5. This CDR3 spans 17 amino acids. The CDR3 DNA sequence: TGTGCCAGCAGCTTCAAGCGGGGGGGTTTGAACACCGGGGAGCTGTTTTTT. Its translation: CASSFKRGGLNTGELFF.

This chain links TRBV5-1 with TRBJ2-4; weak D call: TRBD1 (6 bases). The V and J ends lost 3 bases and 6 bases respectively, with 16 bases between them. This CDR3 is 15 amino acids long. CDR1 SGHRS and CDR2 YFSETQ come from the germline V gene. CDR3 sequence reads: CASSSPGQIPNIQYF. The CDR3, as DNA: TGCGCCAGCAGCTCCCCGGGACAAATCCCAAACATTCAGTACTTC.

This clonotype showed up many times. CDR3 region: CASRLTGGYTGELFF. The CDR3 bases are TGTGCCAGCAGGCTTACAGGGGGATACACCGGGGAGCTGTTTTTT. The chain employs TRBV28 and TRBJ2-2; TRBD1 matches 8 bases. Looked up from germline, CDR1 is MDHEN and CDR2 is SYDVKM. CDR3 length: 15 residues. V gave up 6 bases and J gave up 3 bases; unmatched junction bases: 6.

This clonotype was seen more than once but under ten times. The chain links TRBV4-3 to TRBJ2-3; weak D call: TRBD2 (6 bases). Germline V gene lookup returns CDR1 LGHNA and CDR2 YSLEER. The CDR3 extends over 15 amino acids. V dropped 3 bases and J dropped 5 bases, with 15 bases sitting between them. In DNA, the CDR3 is TGCGCCAGCAGCCAGGCGGGGTTTTCCCAAGATACGCAGTATTTT. Residues: CASSQAGFSQDTQYF.

This clonotype was observed a handful of times. The chain couples TRBV7-9 to TRBJ2-7; the D gene could be TRBD1 or TRBD2 (5 bases each). Germline V gene data show CDR1 as SEHNR and CDR2 as FQNEAQ (reference sequence). Trimming cost V 4 bases and J 2 bases, with 12 bases left between them. The CDR3 runs to 14 residues. The CDR3 DNA is TGTGCCAGCAGCTCGCCAAGGGACCCCTACGAGCAGTACGTC. It specifies CASSSPRDPYEQYV.

In the case of this clonotype: A read error may account for a junction end that differs from germline. The V and J genes are TRBV10-1 and TRBJ2-2; possibly TRBD1 or TRBD2 for D (5 bases each). The CDR3 runs to 16 residues. Looked up from germline, CDR1 is WNHNN and CDR2 is SYGVQD (reference sequence). CDR3 sequence (DNA): TGCGCCAGCAGTGAGTCTGGTGGGGCGAACACCGGGGAGCTGATTTTT. Translation: CASSESGGANTGELIF.

The table lists this clonotype with a few counts. The chain links TRBV6-2 or TRBV6-3 to TRBJ1-5; possible D gene TRBD1, 6 bases. The V and J ends lost 6 bases and 1 base respectively, with 13 bases between them. Looked up from germline, CDR1 is MNHEY and CDR2 is SVGEGT. The length of the CDR3 is 15 residues. Here the CDR3 DNA reads TGTGCCAGCAGCAAGATGGGGGCGAGCAATCAGCCCCAGCATTTT. This encodes CASSKMGASNQPQHF.

The chain employs TRBV15 and TRBJ2-5; 7 bases agree with TRBD2. This CDR3 has 16 amino acids. J gave up 1 base and V 0 bases, and 5 bases lay outside the gene matches. CDR1 LNHNV and CDR2 YYDKDF come from the germline V gene (reference sequence). This CDR3 reads CATSREWGGSQETQYF. CDR3 sequence (DNA): TGTGCCACCAGCAGAGAGTGGGGGGGGAGCCAAGAGACCCAGTACTTC.

This chain links TRBV10-3 with TRBJ1-5; D gene ambiguous. Per the germline V gene, CDR1 is ENHRY and CDR2 is SYGVKD. The CDR3 covers 13 residues. V lost 2 bases and J 6 bases, leaving 8 bases between the germline ends. CDR3 DNA: TGTGCCATCAGTGAGGAGGGAGGTCAGCCCCAGCATTTT. This encodes CAISEEGGQPQHF.

This clonotype was seen a handful of times. The chain is built from TRBV7-9 and TRBJ2-5; 9 positions match TRBD2. Germline CDR1 and CDR2: SEHNR and FQNEAQ (reference sequence). J was trimmed by 7 bases and V by 5 bases; bases with no gene match: 8. CDR3 size: 14 residues. The CDR3 coding sequence is TGTGCCAGCAGCGGGCGGGGGGGCCTCGGGACCCAGTACTTC. Protein product: CASSGRGGLGTQYF. Together with reference TRBV7-9 and TRBJ2-5, the CDR3 gives the full variable domain: DTGVSQNPRHKITKRGQNVTFRCDPISEHNRLYWYRQTLGQGPEFLTYFQNEAQLEKSRLLSDRFSAERPKGSFSTLEIQRTEQGDSAMYLCASSGRGGLGTQYFGPGTRLLVL.

This clonotype showed up just a few times. This chain links TRBV7-2 with TRBJ1-5; D not certain. Trimming took 5 bases from V and 5 from J, leaving 10 bases between them. The CDR3 length is 13 residues. Germline CDR1 is SGHTA and CDR2 is FQGNSA. As DNA, the CDR3 is TGTGCCAGCAGCCCACAAGGAGATCAGCCCCAGCATTTT. As protein: CASSPQGDQPQHF. The full variable domain, its missing parts supplied by reference TRBV7-2 and TRBJ1-5, is GAGVSQSPSNKVTEKGKDVELRCDPISGHTALYWYRQSLGQGLEFLIYFQGNSAPDKSGLPSDRFSAERTGGSVSTLTIQRTQQEDSAVYLCASSPQGDQPQHFGDGTRLSIL.

V is TRBV7-3 and J is TRBJ2-5; 7 bases match TRBD2. There are 15 residues in the CDR3. J was trimmed by 1 base and V by 8 bases; bases with no gene match: 10. The V gene's germline CDR1 is SGHTA and CDR2 FQGTGA. Written as DNA, the CDR3 is TGTGCCAGCGGGGAGCGGGGCAACCTCCAAGAGACCCAGTACTTC. It encodes CASGERGNLQETQYF.

CDR3 sequence: CASTPPGRDYEQYF. The CDR3 bases are TGCGCCAGCACCCCCCCGGGTAGGGACTACGAGCAGTACTTC. The J gene is TRBJ2-7, the V gene TRBV4-1; D uncertain. Germline CDR1 is MGHRA and CDR2 is YSYEKL. Trimming cost V 7 bases and J 3 bases, with 16 bases left between them. CDR3 length equals 14 residues.

This clonotype was recorded a few times. The J gene is TRBJ2-5, the V gene TRBV3-1; TRBD2 aligns across 15 bases. Germline V gives CDR1 LGHDT, CDR2 YNNKEL (reference sequence). This CDR3 comprises 17 residues. The V and J ends lost 4 bases and 2 bases, in that order; junction bases with no gene match: 5. CDR3 amino acids: CASSPGLAGGGQETQYF. In DNA, the CDR3 is TGTGCCAGCAGCCCCGGACTAGCGGGGGGGGGTCAAGAGACCCAGTACTTC.

This clonotype was seen a few times. The chain couples TRBV12-3 or TRBV12-4 to TRBJ1-1; D gene unclear. The CDR3 is 15 amino acids. Between the trimmed V and J ends, which lost 1 base and 0 bases, there was a span of 9 bases. In DNA form, the CDR3 reads TGTGCCAGCAGTTTAGGATGGCCAGTGAACACTGAAGCTTTCTTT. Its translation: CASSLGWPVNTEAFF.

This clonotype was seen a few times. The genes are TRBV4-3 and TRBJ2-2; D not resolved. From germline, CDR1 is LGHNA and CDR2 YSLEER. The CDR3 totals 15 residues. Trimming took off 0 bases at V and 7 bases at J, with 12 bases between the two ends. CDR3 region: CASSQDWGYGGELFF. DNA of the CDR3: TGCGCCAGCAGCCAAGATTGGGGTTACGGCGGGGAGCTGTTTTTT.

The chain carries TRBV19 and TRBJ2-4; 7 bases are shared with TRBD1. Germline V CDR1 and CDR2: LNHDA, SQIVND (reference sequence). This CDR3 is built from 14 residues. J gave up 8 bases and V 5 bases, and 9 bases lay outside the gene matches. This chain's CDR3 is CASSGLQGTDIQYF. The CDR3 nucleotides are TGTGCCAGTAGTGGGTTACAGGGGACGGACATTCAGTACTTC.